This T cell receptor (beta chain) was obtained from a study of blood T cell repertoires in COVID-19. Method: immunoSEQ multiplex PCR; TCRdb's copy keeps in-frame clones and lacks some. The sample records around 140,000 clones, 80% to 90% being singletons. This clone was recorded once. This receptor was identified in a man aged 50 to 60 who had recovered from COVID-19. Input material: PBMCs or T cells enriched from blood (not recorded which).

The CDR3 DNA reads TGTGCCAGTAGTCCGACAGGTTCCTCCCACGAGCAGTACGTC. It encodes CASSPTGSSHEQYV. The chain is built from TRBV19 and TRBJ2-7, with D perhaps TRBD1 (6 bases). The CDR3 loop spans 14 amino acids. Germline CDR1 LNHDA, CDR2 SQIVND (reference sequence).